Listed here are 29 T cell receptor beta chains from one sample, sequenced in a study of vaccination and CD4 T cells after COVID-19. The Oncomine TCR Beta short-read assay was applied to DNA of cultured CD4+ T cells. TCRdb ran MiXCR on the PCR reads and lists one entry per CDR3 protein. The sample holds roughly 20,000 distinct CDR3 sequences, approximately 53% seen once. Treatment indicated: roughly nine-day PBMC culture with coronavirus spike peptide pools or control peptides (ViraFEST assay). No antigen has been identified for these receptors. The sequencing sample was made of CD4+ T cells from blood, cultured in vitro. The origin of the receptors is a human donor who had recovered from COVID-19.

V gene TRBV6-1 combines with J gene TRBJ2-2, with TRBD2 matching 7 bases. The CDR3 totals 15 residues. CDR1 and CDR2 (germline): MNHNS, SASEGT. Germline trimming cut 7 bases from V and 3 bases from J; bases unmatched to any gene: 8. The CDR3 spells CASNAVGGDTGELFF. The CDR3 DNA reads TGTGCCAGCAACGCCGTGGGGGGGGACACCGGGGAGCTGTTTTTT.

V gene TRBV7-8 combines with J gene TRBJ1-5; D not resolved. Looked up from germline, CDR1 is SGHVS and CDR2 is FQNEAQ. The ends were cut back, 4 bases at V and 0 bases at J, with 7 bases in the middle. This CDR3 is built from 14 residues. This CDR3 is CASSSLYSNQPQHF. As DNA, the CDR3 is TGTGCCAGCAGCTCATTGTATAGCAATCAGCCCCAGCATTTT.

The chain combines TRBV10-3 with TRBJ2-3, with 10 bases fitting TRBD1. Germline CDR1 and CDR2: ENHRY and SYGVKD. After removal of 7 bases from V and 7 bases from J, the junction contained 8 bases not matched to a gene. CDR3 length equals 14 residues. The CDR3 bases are TGTGCCATCACGAGGGACAGGGGAGGAAATACGCAGTATTTT. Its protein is CAITRDRGGNTQYF.

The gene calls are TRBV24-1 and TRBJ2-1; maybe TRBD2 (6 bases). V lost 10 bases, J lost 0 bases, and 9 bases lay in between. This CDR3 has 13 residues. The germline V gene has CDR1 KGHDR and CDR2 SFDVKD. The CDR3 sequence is CATRGLSYNEQFF. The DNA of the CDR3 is TGTGCCACGAGGGGACTCTCCTACAATGAGCAGTTCTTC.

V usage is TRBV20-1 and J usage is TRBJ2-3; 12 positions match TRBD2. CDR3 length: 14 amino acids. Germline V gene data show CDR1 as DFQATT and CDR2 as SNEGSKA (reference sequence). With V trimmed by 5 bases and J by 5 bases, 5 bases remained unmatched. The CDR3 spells CSAPSGGARDTQYF. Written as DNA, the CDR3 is TGCAGTGCTCCTAGCGGGGGGGCTAGAGATACGCAGTATTTT.

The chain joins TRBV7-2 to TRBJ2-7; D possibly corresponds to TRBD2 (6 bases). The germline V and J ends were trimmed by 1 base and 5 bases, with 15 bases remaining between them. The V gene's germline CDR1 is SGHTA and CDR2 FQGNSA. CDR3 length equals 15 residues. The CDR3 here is CASSLDGGLFNEQYF. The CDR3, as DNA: TGTGCCAGCAGCTTAGATGGAGGGCTATTTAACGAGCAGTACTTC.

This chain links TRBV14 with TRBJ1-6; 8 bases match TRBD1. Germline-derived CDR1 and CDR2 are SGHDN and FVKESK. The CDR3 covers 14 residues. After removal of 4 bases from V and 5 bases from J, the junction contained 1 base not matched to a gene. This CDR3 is CASSRDRNNSPLHF. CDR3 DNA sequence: TGTGCCAGCAGCCGGGACAGGAATAATTCACCCCTCCACTTT.

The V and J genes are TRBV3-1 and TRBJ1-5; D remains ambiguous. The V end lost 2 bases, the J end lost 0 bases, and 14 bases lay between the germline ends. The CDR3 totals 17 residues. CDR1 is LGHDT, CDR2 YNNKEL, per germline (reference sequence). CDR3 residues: CASSQNGLGNSNQPQHF. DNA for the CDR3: TGTGCCAGCAGCCAAAACGGCCTAGGCAATAGCAATCAGCCCCAGCATTTT.

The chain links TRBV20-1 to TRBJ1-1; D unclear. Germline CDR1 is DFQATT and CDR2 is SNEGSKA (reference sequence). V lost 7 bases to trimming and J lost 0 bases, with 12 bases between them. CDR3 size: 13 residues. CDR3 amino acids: CSVGDPVNTEAFF. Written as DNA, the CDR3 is TGCAGTGTCGGAGACCCAGTGAACACTGAAGCTTTCTTT.

The CDR3 loop is CASSGGTGRRETQYF. CDR3 coding DNA: TGTGCCAGTAGTGGGGGGACAGGGAGGAGGGAGACCCAGTACTTC. This chain connects TRBV19 to TRBJ2-5; TRBD1 matches at 9 bases. This CDR3 spans 15 amino acids. J was trimmed by 5 bases and V by 5 bases; bases with no gene match: 9. Germline V gene lookup returns CDR1 LNHDA and CDR2 SQIVND (reference sequence).

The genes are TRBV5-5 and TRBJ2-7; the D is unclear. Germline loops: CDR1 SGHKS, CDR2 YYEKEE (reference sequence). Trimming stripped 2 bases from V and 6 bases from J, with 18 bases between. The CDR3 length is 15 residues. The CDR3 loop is CASSFNSAFSGEQYF. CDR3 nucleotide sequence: TGTGCCAGCAGCTTCAATAGTGCGTTCTCGGGCGAGCAGTACTTC. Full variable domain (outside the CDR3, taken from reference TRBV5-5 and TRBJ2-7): DAGVTQSPTHLIKTRGQQVTLRCSPISGHKSVSWYQQVLGQGPQFIFQYYEKEERGRGNFPDRFSARQFPNYSSELNVNALLLGDSALYLCASSFNSAFSGEQYFGPGTRLTVT.

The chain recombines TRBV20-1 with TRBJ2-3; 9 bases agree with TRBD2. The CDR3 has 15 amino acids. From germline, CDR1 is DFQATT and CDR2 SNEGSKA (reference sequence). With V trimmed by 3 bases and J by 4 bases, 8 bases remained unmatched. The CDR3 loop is CSASAGTSTADTQYF. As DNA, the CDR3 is TGCAGTGCTAGCGCCGGGACTAGCACCGCAGATACGCAGTATTTT.

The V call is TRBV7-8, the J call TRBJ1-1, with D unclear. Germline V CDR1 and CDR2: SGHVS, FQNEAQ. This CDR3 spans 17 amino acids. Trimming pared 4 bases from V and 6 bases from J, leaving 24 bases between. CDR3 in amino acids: CASSSSSARYIRAEAFF. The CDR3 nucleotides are TGTGCCAGCAGCTCCTCCTCAGCAAGATATATTAGGGCTGAAGCTTTCTTT.

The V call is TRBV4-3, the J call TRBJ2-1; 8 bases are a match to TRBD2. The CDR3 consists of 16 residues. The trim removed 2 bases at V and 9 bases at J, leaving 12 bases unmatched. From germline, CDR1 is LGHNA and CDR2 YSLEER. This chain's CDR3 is CASSQIGSAGGTEQFF. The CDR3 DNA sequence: TGCGCCAGCAGCCAAATTGGGTCGGCGGGAGGTACTGAGCAGTTCTTC.

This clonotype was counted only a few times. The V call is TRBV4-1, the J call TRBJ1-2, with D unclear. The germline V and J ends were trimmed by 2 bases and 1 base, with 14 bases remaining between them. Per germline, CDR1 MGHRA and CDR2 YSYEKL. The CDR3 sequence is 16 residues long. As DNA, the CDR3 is TGCGCCAGCAGCCAACAATACGCCGAATTTAACTATGGCTACACCTTC. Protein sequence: CASSQQYAEFNYGYTF.

The CDR3 DNA reads TGTGCCAGCGGTGTTGGACTGGACTATGGCTACACCTTC. Protein sequence: CASGVGLDYGYTF. V is TRBV6-1 and J is TRBJ1-2, with D uncertain. V was trimmed by 8 bases and J by 3 bases, leaving 13 bases between them. The germline V gene encodes CDR1 MNHNS and CDR2 SASEGT. The CDR3 runs 13 residues.

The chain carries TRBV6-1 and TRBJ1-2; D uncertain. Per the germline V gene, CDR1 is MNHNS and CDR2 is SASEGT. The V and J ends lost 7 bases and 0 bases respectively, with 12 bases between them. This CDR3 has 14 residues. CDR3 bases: TGTGCCAGCAACCAGAGACAAGCTAACTATGGCTACACCTTC. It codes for CASNQRQANYGYTF.

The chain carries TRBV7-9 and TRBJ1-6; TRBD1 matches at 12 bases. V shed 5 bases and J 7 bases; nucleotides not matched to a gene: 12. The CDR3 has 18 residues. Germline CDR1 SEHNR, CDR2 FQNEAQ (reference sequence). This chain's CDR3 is CASSAVGTGGMLNSPLHF. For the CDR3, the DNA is TGTGCCAGCAGCGCTGTCGGGACAGGGGGCATGTTGAATTCACCCCTCCACTTT.

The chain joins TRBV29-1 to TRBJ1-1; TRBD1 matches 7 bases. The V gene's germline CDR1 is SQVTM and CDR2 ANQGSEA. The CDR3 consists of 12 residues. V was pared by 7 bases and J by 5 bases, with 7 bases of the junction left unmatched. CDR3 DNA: TGCAGCGGAGGGACAGTTAGGACTGAAGCTTTCTTT. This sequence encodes CSGGTVRTEAFF.

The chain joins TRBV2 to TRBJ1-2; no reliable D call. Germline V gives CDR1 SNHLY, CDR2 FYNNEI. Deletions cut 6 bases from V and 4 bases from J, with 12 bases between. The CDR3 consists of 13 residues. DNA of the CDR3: TGTGCCAGCAGAGACCAGGTCATCTATGGCTACACCTTC. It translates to CASRDQVIYGYTF.

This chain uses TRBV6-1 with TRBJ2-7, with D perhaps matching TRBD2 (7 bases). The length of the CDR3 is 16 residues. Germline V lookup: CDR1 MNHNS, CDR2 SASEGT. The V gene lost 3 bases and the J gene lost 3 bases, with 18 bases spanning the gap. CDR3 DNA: TGTGCCAGCAGTGATTCTTTCGGGGGGCCGGTCTACGAGCAGTACTTC. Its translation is CASSDSFGGPVYEQYF.

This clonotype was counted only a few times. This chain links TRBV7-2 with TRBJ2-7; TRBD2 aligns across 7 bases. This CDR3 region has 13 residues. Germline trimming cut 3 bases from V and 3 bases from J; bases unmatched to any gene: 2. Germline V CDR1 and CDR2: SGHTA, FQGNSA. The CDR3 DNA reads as TGTGCCAGCAGCTTGGGGACTATCTACGAGCAGTACTTC. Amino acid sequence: CASSLGTIYEQYF.

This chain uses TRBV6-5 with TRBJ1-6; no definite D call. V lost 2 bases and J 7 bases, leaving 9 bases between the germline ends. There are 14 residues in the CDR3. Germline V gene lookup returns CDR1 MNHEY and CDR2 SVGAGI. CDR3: CASSYLAENSPLHF. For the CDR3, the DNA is TGTGCCAGCAGTTACCTAGCTGAGAATTCACCCCTCCACTTT.

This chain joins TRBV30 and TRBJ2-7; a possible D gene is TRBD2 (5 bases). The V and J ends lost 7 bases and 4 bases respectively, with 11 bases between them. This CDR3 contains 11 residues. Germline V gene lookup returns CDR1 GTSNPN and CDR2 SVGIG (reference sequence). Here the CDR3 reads CAFGLAYEQYF. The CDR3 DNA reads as TGTGCCTTCGGACTGGCTTACGAGCAGTACTTC.

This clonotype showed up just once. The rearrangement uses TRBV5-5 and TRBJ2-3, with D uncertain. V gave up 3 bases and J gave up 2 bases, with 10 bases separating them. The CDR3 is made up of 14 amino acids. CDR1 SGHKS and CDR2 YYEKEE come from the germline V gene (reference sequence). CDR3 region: CASSSYRYTDTQYF. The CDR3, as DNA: TGTGCCAGCAGCTCGTACCGATACACAGATACGCAGTATTTT.

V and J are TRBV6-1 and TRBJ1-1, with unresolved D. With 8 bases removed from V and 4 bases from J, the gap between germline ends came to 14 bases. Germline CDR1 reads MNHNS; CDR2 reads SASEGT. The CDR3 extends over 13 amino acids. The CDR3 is CASSETRGTEAFF. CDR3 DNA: TGTGCCAGCTCAGAAACCCGGGGCACTGAAGCTTTCTTT.

The CDR3 DNA reads TGTGCCAGCAGCCTCGTGGGGGGGCGAGATACGCAGTATTTT. Its protein is CASSLVGGRDTQYF. The V call is TRBV7-2, the J call TRBJ2-3, with D maybe TRBD2 (7 bases). V lost 5 bases and J 5 bases, leaving 14 bases between the germline ends. This CDR3 has 14 amino acids. Germline lookup yields CDR1 SGHTA and CDR2 FQGNSA.

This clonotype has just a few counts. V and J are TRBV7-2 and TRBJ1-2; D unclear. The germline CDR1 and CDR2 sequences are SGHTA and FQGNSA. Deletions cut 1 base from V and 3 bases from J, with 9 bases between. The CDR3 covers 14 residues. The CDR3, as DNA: TGTGCCAGCAGCTTAGGAGCAACCTACTATGGCTACACCTTC. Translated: CASSLGATYYGYTF.

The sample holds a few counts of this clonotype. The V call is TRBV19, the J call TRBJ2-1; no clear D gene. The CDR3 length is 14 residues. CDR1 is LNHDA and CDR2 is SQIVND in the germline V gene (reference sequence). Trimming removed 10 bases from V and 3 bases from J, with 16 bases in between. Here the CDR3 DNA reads TGTGCCATTGCGTCGGGCGGAAGCTACAATGAGCAGTTCTTC. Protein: CAIASGGSYNEQFF.